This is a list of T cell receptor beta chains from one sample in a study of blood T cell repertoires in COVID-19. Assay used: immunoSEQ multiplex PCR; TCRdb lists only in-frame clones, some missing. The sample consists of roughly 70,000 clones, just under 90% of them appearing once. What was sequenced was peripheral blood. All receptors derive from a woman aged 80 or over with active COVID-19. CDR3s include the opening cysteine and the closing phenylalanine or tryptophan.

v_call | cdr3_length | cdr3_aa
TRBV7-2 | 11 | CASSLGGEAFF
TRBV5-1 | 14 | CASSRAGVSDTQYF
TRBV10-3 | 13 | CAISLRENEKLFF
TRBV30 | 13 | CAWSVLMGGSQFF
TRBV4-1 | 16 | CASSQAASGTYNEQFF
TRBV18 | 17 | CASSPGSGQEFNYGYTF
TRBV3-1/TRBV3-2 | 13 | CASAQEGSYGYTF
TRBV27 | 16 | CASSPGPAGGSDTQYF
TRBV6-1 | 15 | CASSEGPARSYEQYF
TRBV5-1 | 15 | CASSLDHPAEQPQHF
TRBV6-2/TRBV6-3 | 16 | CASSYTFQGAKNIQYF
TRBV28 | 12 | CVSGQGREKLFF
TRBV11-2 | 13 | CASSRQNQETQYF
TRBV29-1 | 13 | CSVKGTGQHEQYF
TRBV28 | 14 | CASSLSVTDSPLHF
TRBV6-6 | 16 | CASRSQGAGGPYEQFF
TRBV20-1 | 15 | CSASPVAGSQETQYF
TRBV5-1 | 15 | CASSDGTSGSGEQFF
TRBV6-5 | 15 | CASSYLGQGTYEQYF
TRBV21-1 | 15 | CASSSTPRRYNEQFF
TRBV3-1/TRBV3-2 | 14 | CASSLRQGVYEQYF
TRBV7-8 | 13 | CASNREFNQPQHF
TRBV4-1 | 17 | CASSPIWTSGKGNEQFF
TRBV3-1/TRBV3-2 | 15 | CASSQERAFSYEQYF
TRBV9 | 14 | CASSVEGTGQPQHF
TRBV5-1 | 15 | CASSTGEGPTGELFF
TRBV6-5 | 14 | CASSQGQERSEQYF
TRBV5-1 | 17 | CASSPGTSGRVSYEQYF
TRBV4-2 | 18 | CASSQDPPRGESSYEQYF
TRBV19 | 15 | CASSIAGGPNTEAFF
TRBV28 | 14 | CASSPHRATYGYTF
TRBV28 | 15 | CASSYLDKKGYEQYF
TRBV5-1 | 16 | CASSLGAGSLNTEAFF
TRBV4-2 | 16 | CASSQDLALAGDTQYF
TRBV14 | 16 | CASSHLLAGVRETQYF
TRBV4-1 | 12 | CASSPGLDEQFF
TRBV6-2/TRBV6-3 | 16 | CASSTPGTSGNNEQFF
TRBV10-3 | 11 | CAIKRGDEQYF
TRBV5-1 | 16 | CASSSGTLLQTYEQYF
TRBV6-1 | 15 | CASSEGVGAIETQYF
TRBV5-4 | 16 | CATRESAGSSYNEQFF
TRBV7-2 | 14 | CASSLTAQGGPQHF
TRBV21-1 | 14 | CASSQRQGEEKLFF
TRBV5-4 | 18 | CASSYGTPALAGAYEQYF
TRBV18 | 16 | CASSPLTGLASDTQYF
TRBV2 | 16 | CASSEDLAGVIDTQYF
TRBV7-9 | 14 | CASSQTGTAYEQYF
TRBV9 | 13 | CASSVATANVLTF